A selection of T cell receptor beta chains follows, all from one sample in a study of tumor-infiltrating lymphocytes in oesophageal squamous cell carcinoma. TCRdb used MiXCR to reprocess the PCR reads, holding one entry per CDR3 protein. Seen here are about 24,000 distinct CDR3 sequences, 30% to 40% observed once, and the top ten hold about 25%. The sequenced sample was esophageal tumor tissue. These receptor sequences come from a male donor with esophageal squamous cell carcinoma. Both conserved end residues are part of each CDR3.

J,V,CDR3
TRBJ2-3,TRBV6-9,CASRDMALITDTQYF
NA,TRBV12-3/TRBV12-4,CASSLPDTQETQYF
TRBJ2-3,TRBV28,CASSLGPVIDTQYF
NA,TRBV20-1,CSASTSGRAWETQYF
TRBJ1-2,TRBV5-1,CASSPDSNYGYTF
TRBJ2-3,TRBV7-2,CASSLARGWMTDTQYF
NA,TRBV7-6,CASSSGTVEQYF
TRBJ2-3,TRBV27,CASSWGTGGGNEQYF
TRBJ1-4,TRBV7-2,CASSSRTGGLGTNEKLFF
TRBJ2-7,TRBV5-6,CASTLSGGRYEQYF
TRBJ2-3,TRBV30,CAWSVGTGGTDTQYF
TRBJ1-2,TRBV19,CASSPTGNYGYTF
NA,TRBV12-3/TRBV12-4,CASSFLGSNEQFF
TRBJ1-6,TRBV15,CATSRLGLDSPLHF
NA,TRBV18,CASSPPSGSYEQYF
TRBJ2-3,TRBV28,CASSQTRRGLSDTQYF
TRBJ2-6,TRBV27,CASSLSIRAGANVLTF
TRBJ1-1,TRBV28,CASRLRQANTEAFF
TRBJ1-2,TRBV27,CASSSGQGDYGYTF
TRBJ2-5,TRBV9,CASSTTNGQGFSETQYF
NA,TRBV3-1,CASRLKGGGETQYF
NA,TRBV6-1,CASILWTGLSLCSYNEQFF
NA,TRBV27,CASSFIGGGPNEQFF
TRBJ1-1,TRBV7-9,CASSRGQGNTEAFF